Given below is one T cell receptor beta chain in context. Its antigen remains unknown. The data were obtained in a study of T cell responses to AZD1222 COVID-19 vaccine. Germline CDR1 and CDR2: SGHDT and YYEEEE. The CDR3 is 15 residues long. Losses at the gene ends were 3 bases for V and 4 bases for J; bases not matched to a gene: 5. Data came from immunoSEQ multiplex PCR; TCRdb stores just in-frame clones and leaves some out. This table holds more than 140,000 clones, over 85% found once. Study-wide points: Repertoires in all cases were sampled only once the peak T cell response had passed. There were mostly white British donors and more females than males, and clonal diversity was possibly underestimated. Baseline serology detected seropositivity in only five or six AZD1222 recipients. The study reported that nearly half of spike-specific TCRs target unmutated variant regions.

The TCR sequence derives from an adult in good health. The chain carries TRBV5-6 and TRBJ2-1, with 9 bases that match TRBD2. The sample consisted of peripheral blood, taken on day 0 of MenACWY control vaccination. CDR3 sequence (DNA): TGTGCCAGCAGCTCCCTAGCGGGATATTACAATGAGCAGTTCTTC. It is translated as CASSSLAGYYNEQFF. Combining the CDR3 with reference TRBV5-6 and TRBJ2-1 gives the whole variable domain DAGVTQSPTHLIKTRGQQVTLRCSPKSGHDTVSWYQQALGQGPQFIFQYYEEEERQRGNFPDRFSGHQFPNYSSELNVNALLLGDSALYLCASSSLAGYYNEQFFGPGTRLTVL.